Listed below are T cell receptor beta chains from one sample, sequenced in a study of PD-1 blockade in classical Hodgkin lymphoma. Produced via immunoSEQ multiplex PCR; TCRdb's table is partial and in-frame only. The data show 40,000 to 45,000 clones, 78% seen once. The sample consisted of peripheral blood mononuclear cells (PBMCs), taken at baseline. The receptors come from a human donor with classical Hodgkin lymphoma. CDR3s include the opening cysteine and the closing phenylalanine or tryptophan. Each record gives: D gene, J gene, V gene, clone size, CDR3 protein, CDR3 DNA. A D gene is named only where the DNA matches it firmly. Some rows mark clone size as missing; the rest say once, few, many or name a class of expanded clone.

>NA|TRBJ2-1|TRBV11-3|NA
CASSLSLAKDEQFF
TGTGCCAGCAGCTTATCTCTAGCTAAAGATGAGCAGTTCTTC
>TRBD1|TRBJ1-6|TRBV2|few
CASSEWDRTYDSPLHF
TGTGCCAGCAGTGAATGGGACAGGACCTATGATTCACCCCTCCACTTT
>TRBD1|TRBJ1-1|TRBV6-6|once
CASSYYGQEPTEAFF
TGTGCCAGCAGTTACTACGGACAGGAGCCCACTGAAGCTTTCTTT
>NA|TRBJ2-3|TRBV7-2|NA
CASSLGPPDTQYF
TGTGCCAGCAGCTTAGGCCCGCCAGATACGCAGTATTTT
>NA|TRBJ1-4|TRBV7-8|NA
CASSSDNNEKLFF
TGTGCCAGCAGCTCTGACAATAATGAAAAACTGTTTTTT
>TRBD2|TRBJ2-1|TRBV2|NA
CASSEWGLAGVVWQFF
TGTGCCAGCAGTGAATGGGGACTAGCGGGGGTGGTTTGGCAGTTCTTC
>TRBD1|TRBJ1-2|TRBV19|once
CASSIDLTGPNYGYTF
TGTGCCAGTAGTATAGATTTGACAGGGCCTAACTATGGCTACACCTTC
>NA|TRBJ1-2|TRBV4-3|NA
CASSHNTVSSYTF
TGCGCCAGCAGCCATAATACGGTTTCAAGCTACACCTTC
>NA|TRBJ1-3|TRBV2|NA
CASRTTRNTIYF
TGTGCCAGCAGGACCACCCGAAACACCATATATTTT
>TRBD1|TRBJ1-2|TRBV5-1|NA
CASSFRTGGYLNYGYTF
TGCGCCAGCAGCTTCCGGACAGGGGGCTACCTTAACTATGGCTACACCTTC
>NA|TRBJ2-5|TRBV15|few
CATSRVGETQYF
TGTGCCACCAGCAGAGTGGGGGAGACCCAGTACTTC
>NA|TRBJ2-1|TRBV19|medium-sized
CASSPDASYNEQFF
TGTGCCAGTAGTCCGGACGCGTCCTACAATGAGCAGTTCTTC
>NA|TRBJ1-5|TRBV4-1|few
CASSQPHTNQPQHF
TGCGCCAGCAGCCAACCACACACAAATCAGCCCCAGCATTTT
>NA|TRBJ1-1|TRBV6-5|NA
CASSYSTGDYTEAFF
TGTGCCAGCAGTTACTCGACGGGGGATTACACTGAAGCTTTCTTT
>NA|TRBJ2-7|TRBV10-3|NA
CAIASLQGGYTEQYF
TGTGCCATCGCTTCTCTACAGGGCGGCTATACCGAGCAGTACTTC
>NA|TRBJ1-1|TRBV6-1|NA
CASSEAGWIEAFF
TGTGCCAGCAGTGAAGCGGGATGGATTGAAGCTTTCTTT
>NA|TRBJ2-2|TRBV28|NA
CASSLSGGRNTGELFF
TGTGCCAGCAGTTTATCCGGGGGGCGAAACACCGGGGAGCTGTTTTTT
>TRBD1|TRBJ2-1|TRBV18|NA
CASSPPLTGQYNEQFF
TGTGCCAGCTCACCACCGTTGACGGGACAGTACAATGAGCAGTTCTTC
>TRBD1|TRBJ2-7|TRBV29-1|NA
CSADSGTGTYEQYF
TGCAGCGCCGACTCCGGGACAGGGACCTACGAGCAGTACTTC
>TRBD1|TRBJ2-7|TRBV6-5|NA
CASSWDRLYSYEQYF
TGTGCCAGCAGTTGGGACAGGCTATACTCCTACGAGCAGTACTTC
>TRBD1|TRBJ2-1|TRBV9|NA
CASSQGQGPVIF
TGTGCCAGCAGCCAGGGACAGGGACCAGTGATCTTC
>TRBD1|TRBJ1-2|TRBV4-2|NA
CASSKTTGGTYGYTF
TGTGCCAGCAGCAAAACCACAGGGGGCACCTATGGCTACACCTTC
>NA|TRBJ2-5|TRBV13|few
CASSNREAQETQYF
TGTGCCAGCAGCAACAGGGAGGCCCAAGAGACCCAGTACTTC
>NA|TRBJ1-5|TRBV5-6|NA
CASSLALGQPQHF
TGTGCCAGCAGCTTGGCTCTGGGTCAGCCCCAGCATTTT
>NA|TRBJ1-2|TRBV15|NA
CATSTWSGYGYTF
TGTGCCACCAGCACCTGGTCTGGGTATGGCTACACCTTC
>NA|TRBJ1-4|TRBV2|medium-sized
CASSVANEKLFF
TGTGCCAGCAGTGTCGCAAATGAAAAACTGTTTTTT
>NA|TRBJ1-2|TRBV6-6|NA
CASSSTGTNYGYTF
TGTGCCAGCAGTTCGACAGGAACAAACTATGGCTACACCTTC
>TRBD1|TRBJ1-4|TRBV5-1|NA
CASSSSNRGDEKLFF
TGCGCCAGCAGTTCCTCAAACAGGGGGGATGAAAAACTGTTTTTT
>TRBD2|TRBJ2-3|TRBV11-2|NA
CASSLAVGLAGTDTQYF
TGTGCCAGCAGCTTAGCCGTGGGACTAGCGGGCACAGATACGCAGTATTTT
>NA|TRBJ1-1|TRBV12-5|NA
CASGLVRIGSGNTEAFF
TGTGCTAGTGGTTTGGTAAGAATAGGGTCCGGGAACACTGAAGCTTTCTTT
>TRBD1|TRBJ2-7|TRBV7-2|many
CASSWTGPSYEQYF
TGTGCCAGCAGCTGGACAGGGCCCTCCTACGAGCAGTACTTC
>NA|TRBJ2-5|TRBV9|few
CARGKLKETQYF
TGTGCCAGAGGAAAGTTGAAAGAGACCCAGTACTTC
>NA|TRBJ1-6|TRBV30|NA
CAWSSNNPGAYNSPLHF
TGTGCCTGGAGTTCCAACAATCCTGGCGCCTATAATTCACCCCTCCACTTT
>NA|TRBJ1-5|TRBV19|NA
CASSGDGNQPQHF
TGTGCCAGTTCAGGGGATGGCAATCAGCCCCAGCATTTT
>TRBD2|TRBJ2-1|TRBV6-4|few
CASSDGLAGLGEQFF
TGTGCCAGCAGTGACGGTCTAGCGGGGCTCGGTGAGCAGTTCTTC
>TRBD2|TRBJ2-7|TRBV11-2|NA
CASSPRGLAGELIYEQYF
TGTGCCAGCAGCCCCCGGGGGCTAGCGGGGGAGCTTATCTACGAGCAGTACTTC
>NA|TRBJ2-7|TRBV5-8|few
CASSLPGRAYEQYF
TGTGCCAGCAGCTTGCCCGGCAGAGCCTACGAGCAGTACTTC
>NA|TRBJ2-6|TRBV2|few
CATDRFTGANVLTF
TGTGCCACCGACAGGTTTACTGGGGCCAACGTCCTGACTTTC
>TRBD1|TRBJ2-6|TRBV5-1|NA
CASSITGVGANVLTF
TGCGCCAGCAGCATCACAGGGGTGGGGGCCAACGTCCTGACTTTC
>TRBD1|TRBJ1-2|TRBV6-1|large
CASSWTGGGYTF
TGTGCCAGCAGTTGGACAGGGGGCGGCTACACCTTC
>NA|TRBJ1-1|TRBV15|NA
CATSRDGGDNTEAFF
TGTGCCACCAGCAGAGATGGGGGGGATAACACTGAAGCTTTCTTT
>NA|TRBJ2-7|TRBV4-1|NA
CASSQGRMSVLGDEQYF
TGCGCCAGCAGCCAAGGCCGGATGTCAGTGCTGGGGGACGAGCAGTACTTC
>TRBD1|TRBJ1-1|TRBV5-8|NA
CASSLGYGTGNTEAFF
TGTGCCAGCAGCTTGGGGTACGGGACAGGGAACACTGAAGCTTTCTTT
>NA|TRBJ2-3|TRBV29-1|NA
CSVEGGGTDTQYF
TGCAGCGTGGAGGGGGGGGGCACAGATACGCAGTATTTT
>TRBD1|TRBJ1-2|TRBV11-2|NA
CASSLGPAGQGRNGYTF
TGTGCCAGCAGCTTAGGCCCAGCGGGACAGGGAAGAAATGGCTACACCTTC
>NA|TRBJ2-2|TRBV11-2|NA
CASNWGAAGELFF
TGTGCCAGCAACTGGGGGGCTGCCGGGGAGCTGTTTTTT
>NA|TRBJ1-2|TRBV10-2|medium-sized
CASSESWGYTF
TGCGCCAGCAGTGAGTCTTGGGGCTACACCTTC
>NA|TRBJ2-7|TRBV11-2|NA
CASSLVQGGAYEQYF
TGTGCCAGCAGCTTAGTACAGGGAGGAGCCTACGAGCAGTACTTC
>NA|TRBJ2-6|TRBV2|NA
CASRGANNAPGANVLTF
TGTGCCAGCAGGGGGGCAAATAACGCCCCTGGGGCCAACGTCCTGACTTTC
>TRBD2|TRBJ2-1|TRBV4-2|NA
CASSQVALSGVYNEQFF
TGTGCCAGCAGCCAAGTTGCCCTCAGCGGGGTGTACAATGAGCAGTTCTTC
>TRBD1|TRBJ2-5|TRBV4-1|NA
CASSQDSQGAEETQYF
TGCGCCAGCAGCCAAGATTCGCAGGGGGCCGAAGAGACCCAGTACTTC
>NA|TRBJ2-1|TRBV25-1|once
CASSLPDNEQFF
TGTGCCAGCAGCTTACCCGACAATGAGCAGTTCTTC
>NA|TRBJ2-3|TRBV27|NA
CASSSQTGWDTQYF
TGTGCCAGCAGTTCCCAGACAGGATGGGATACGCAGTATTTT
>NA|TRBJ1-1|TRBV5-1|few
CASSPRTRTEAFF
TGCGCCAGCAGCCCACGGACGAGGACTGAAGCTTTCTTT
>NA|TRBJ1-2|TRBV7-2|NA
CASSLIGQTYGYTF
TGTGCCAGCAGCTTAATTGGACAGACATATGGCTACACCTTC
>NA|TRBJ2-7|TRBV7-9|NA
CASSRAGASRSSYEQYF
TGTGCCAGCAGCCGGGCGGGGGCCTCCCGTAGCTCCTACGAGCAGTACTTC
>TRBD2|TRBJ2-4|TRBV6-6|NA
CASSPSGGENIQYF
TGTGCCAGCAGCCCGAGCGGGGGTGAAAACATTCAGTACTTC
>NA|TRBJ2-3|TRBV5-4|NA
CASSLYGGNTDTQYF
TGTGCCAGCAGCTTGTATGGTGGGAACACAGATACGCAGTATTTT
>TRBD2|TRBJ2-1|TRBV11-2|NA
CASSKWASGGAGNEQFF
TGTGCCAGCAGTAAATGGGCTAGCGGGGGGGCAGGGAATGAGCAGTTCTTC